Below, one T cell receptor (beta chain) is given with its context. One end of the junction does not line up with germline, which may come from a read error. Germline V lookup: CDR1 MNHEY, CDR2 SVGAGI. This CDR3 comprises 16 residues. This specimen comes from a study of Graves' ophthalmopathy and Graves' hyperthyroidism. RNA transcripts provided the template for amplifying TCR beta CDR3 regions. First-round RT-PCR used HTBI primers; second-round multiplex PCR followed. TCRdb reprocessed the multiplex PCR reads with MiXCR, giving one entry per CDR3 protein. The sample lists 300,000 or so distinct CDR3 sequences; 15% to 20% were seen once.

The sequenced sample was peripheral blood. The V call is TRBV6-5, the J call TRBJ1-2; the D is unclear. This sequence was found in an adult man with Graves' ophthalmopathy. The CDR3 reads CASSYIRIGGNYGYIF. For the CDR3, the DNA is TGTGCCAGCAGTTATATCCGTATAGGAGGAAACTATGGCTACATCTTC.